A single sample gave rise to the 15 T cell receptor beta chains below, sequenced in a study of blood T cell repertoires in COVID-19. Profiled with immunoSEQ multiplex PCR; TCRdb holds only in-frame clones, not every one. This table has about 130,000 clones, approximately 83% appearing once. Sequencing was performed on peripheral blood. All receptors derive from a man older than 75 with active or convalescent COVID-19.

This chain uses TRBV2 with TRBJ2-4, with D unresolved. V lost 3 bases and J 0 bases, leaving 12 bases between the germline ends. Germline CDR1 is SNHLY and CDR2 is FYNNEI. This CDR3 comprises 16 residues. The CDR3 loop reads CASSDSTTLAKNIQYF. The CDR3 DNA reads as TGTGCCAGCAGTGACAGTACTACCCTAGCCAAAAACATTCAGTACTTC.

CDR3 sequence: CATSLRTGGSSPLHF. CDR3 sequence (DNA): TGTGCCACCAGCTTAAGGACAGGGGGCTCTTCACCCCTCCACTTT. The rearrangement uses TRBV15 and TRBJ1-6; TRBD1 agrees at 11 bases. The CDR3 is 15 amino acids. Germline assignment: CDR1 LNHNV and CDR2 YYDKDF (reference sequence). V lost 5 bases, J lost 9 bases, and 6 bases stayed unmatched.

The CDR3 nucleotides are TGCGCCAGCAGCCAAGACGGAAGGGACAACCGTATAGGCTACACCTTC. Encoded protein: CASSQDGRDNRIGYTF. This chain uses TRBV4-1 with TRBJ1-2; possibly TRBD1 for D (6 bases). The germline V gene has CDR1 MGHRA and CDR2 YSYEKL. V was pared by 0 bases and J by 8 bases, with 19 bases between. CDR3 length: 16 residues.

J is TRBJ1-1 and V is TRBV10-3, with 8 nucleotides matching TRBD1. V lost 3 bases, J lost 5 bases, and 8 bases stayed unmatched. Germline V lookup: CDR1 ENHRY, CDR2 SYGVKD. The CDR3 is 15 amino acids. The CDR3 protein is CAISDLGQGRTEAFF. CDR3 sequence (DNA): TGTGCCATCAGTGACCTAGGACAGGGACGGACTGAAGCTTTCTTT.

V is TRBV5-1 and J is TRBJ1-3, with TRBD1 as a possible D gene (5 bases). This CDR3 spans 15 amino acids. V was shortened by 4 bases and J by 3 bases, with 14 bases between the two germline ends. Germline-derived CDR1 and CDR2 are SGHRS and YFSETQ. This CDR3 reads CASSPFGANGNTIYF. CDR3 bases: TGCGCCAGCAGCCCCTTTGGGGCTAATGGAAACACCATATATTTT.

This chain uses TRBV5-1 with TRBJ1-5; the D is unclear. Trimming pared 4 bases from V and 4 bases from J, leaving 21 bases between. The CDR3 covers 17 residues. CDR1 and CDR2 from the germline V gene are SGHRS and YFSETQ. The CDR3 DNA reads as TGCGCCAGCAGCCCCGCACCTTCGGGAGCCCGTAATCAGCCCCAGCATTTT. The encoded protein is CASSPAPSGARNQPQHF.

The chain employs TRBV6-1 and TRBJ2-7; 8 bases fit TRBD1. Trimming removed 3 bases from V and 5 bases from J; junction bases left unmatched: 12. Per germline, CDR1 MNHNS and CDR2 SASEGT. The CDR3 consists of 16 residues. The CDR3, as DNA: TGTGCCAGCAGTGATGAAGCCGGGACAGGTCTTGACGAGCAGTACTTC. It encodes CASSDEAGTGLDEQYF.

The chain couples TRBV3-1 (or the pseudogene TRBV3-2) to TRBJ1-4, with 10 bases that match TRBD1. Germline V gene lookup returns CDR1 LGHDT and CDR2 YNNKEL (reference sequence). V lost 2 bases, J lost 8 bases, and 8 bases stayed unmatched. The CDR3 spans 16 residues. This chain's CDR3 is CASSQLTGGVREKLFF. DNA of the CDR3: TGTGCCAGCAGCCAATTGACAGGGGGCGTCCGCGAAAAACTGTTTTTT.

The CDR3 nucleotides are TGTGCCAGCAGTTACTCGAGGCGGGTTCGCACAGATACGCAGTATTTT. It yields the protein CASSYSRRVRTDTQYF. The chain uses TRBV6-2 or TRBV6-3 and TRBJ2-3, with D possibly being TRBD2 (5 bases). From germline, CDR1 is MNHEY and CDR2 SVGEGT. The CDR3 loop spans 16 amino acids. V was shortened by 0 bases and J by 1 base, with 11 bases between the two germline ends.

The gene calls are TRBV6-5 and TRBJ1-5, with 12 nucleotides matching TRBD1. This CDR3 is built from 13 residues. In germline, CDR1 is MNHEY, CDR2 SVGAGI. Trimming at V came to 8 bases and at J to 7 bases, leaving 3 bases not matched to a gene. The chain's CDR3 is CASGTGGRQPQHF. The CDR3 region has the DNA TGTGCCAGCGGGACAGGGGGCCGACAGCCCCAGCATTTT.

The chain combines TRBV5-1 with TRBJ2-3; D not certain. V was trimmed by 0 bases and J by 3 bases, leaving 11 bases between them. CDR1 is SGHRS and CDR2 is YFSETQ in the germline V gene. This CDR3 comprises 15 residues. The CDR3 coding sequence is TGCGCCAGCAGCTTGGAGGCTAGTTTGACAGATACGCAGTATTTT. Its protein is CASSLEASLTDTQYF.

V and J are TRBV5-1 and TRBJ1-2; D possibly corresponds to TRBD1 (6 bases). Trimming cost V 0 bases and J 6 bases, with 15 bases left between them. CDR3 length equals 15 residues. Germline CDR1 and CDR2: SGHRS and YFSETQ. In DNA form, the CDR3 reads TGCGCCAGCAGCTTGGGTTGGGGGCCGCAACATGGCTACACCTTC. This codes for CASSLGWGPQHGYTF.

This chain joins TRBV27 and TRBJ2-3; 12 nucleotides agree with TRBD2. V shed 7 bases, J shed 5 bases, and the junction held 16 bases outside the gene matches. Germline V CDR1 and CDR2: MNHEY, SMNVEV (reference sequence). This CDR3 comprises 18 residues. CDR3 sequence: CASTPHRLAGAQGDTQYF. The DNA of the CDR3 is TGTGCCAGCACCCCGCACAGACTAGCGGGGGCCCAGGGAGATACGCAGTATTTT.

The chain uses TRBV3-1 (or the pseudogene TRBV3-2) and TRBJ2-3, with TRBD2 matching 8 bases. Per germline, CDR1 LGHDT and CDR2 YNNKEL (reference sequence). The V and J ends lost 3 bases and 8 bases, in that order; junction bases with no gene match: 19. The CDR3 loop spans 18 amino acids. This CDR3 is CASSHARRGGAGVTTQYF. In nucleotides, the CDR3 is TGTGCCAGCAGCCACGCGAGACGGGGGGGCGCGGGGGTTACTACGCAGTATTTT.

The chain links TRBV5-1 to TRBJ1-4, with D perhaps TRBD1 (6 bases). The CDR3 length is 14 residues. With 0 bases removed from V and 7 bases from J, the gap between germline ends came to 10 bases. Looked up from germline, CDR1 is SGHRS and CDR2 is YFSETQ. The CDR3 loop is CASSLEVQGEKLFF. The CDR3 DNA is TGCGCCAGCAGCTTGGAGGTACAGGGTGAAAAACTGTTTTTT. Combining the CDR3 with reference TRBV5-1 and TRBJ1-4 gives the whole variable domain KAGVTQTPRYLIKTRGQQVTLSCSPISGHRSVSWYQQTPGQGLQFLFEYFSETQRNKGNFPGRFSGRQFSNSRSEMNVSTLELGDSALYLCASSLEVQGEKLFFGSGTQLSVL.